This T cell receptor (beta chain) was identified during a study of blood T cell repertoires in COVID-19. Study context: PBMCs, B-cell-depleted T cells, or T cells provided the cDNA or gDNA that made up the material.

The participants were between roughly 18 and 100 years old and came from under 25 US areas. Two consecutive negative NP/OP PCR tests, clearance, or resolved symptoms defined Cohort 3 recovery. The authors' processing: Reference gene primers were amplified, and this amplification served to estimate nucleated cell counts. The protocol was immunoSEQ multiplex PCR, while the TCRdb copy is restricted to in-frame clones and leaves out a portion. That table furnishes V, J and clone size, whereas the DNA furnished D and trimming. The table lists 200,000 to 250,000 clones, about 85% of them singletons, with roughly 2.6% in the top ten. The CDR3 spans 16 residues. Trimming pared 1 base from V and 0 bases from J, leaving 10 bases between. CDR1 is SGHAT and CDR2 is FQNNGV in the germline V gene.

The TCR comes from a woman aged 25 to 39 who had recovered from COVID-19. Material for sequencing was PBMCs or T cells enriched from blood (not recorded which). The rearrangement joins TRBV11-2 to TRBJ1-5; perhaps TRBD1 as D (5 bases). In DNA, the CDR3 is TGTGCCAGCAGCTTAGTTGGGACTTATAGCAATCAGCCCCAGCATTTT. Its translation is CASSLVGTYSNQPQHF.